Following are 20 T cell receptor beta chains from one sample sequenced in a study of shared clonotypes between healthy human individuals. The table came from immunoSEQ multiplex PCR; TCRdb's copy has only in-frame clones and leaves some out. In the table there are approximately 2.3 million clones, more than 80% of which are singletons. Sequencing input: naive CD4+ T cells from PBMCs. The subset here: CD45RA+ positively selected. The source of these receptors is a man aged 18-30 years in good health. Some clones in this sample may be carry-over from other donors' samples.

V gene TRBV30 combines with J gene TRBJ2-1; 7 nucleotides agree with TRBD2. This CDR3 has 14 residues. CDR1 is GTSNPN and CDR2 is SVGIG in the germline V gene (reference sequence). Trimming took 5 bases from V and 7 from J; bases not matched to a gene: 11. Here the CDR3 DNA reads TGTGCCTGGTCTAGCGGTGCCGGGTGGAATGAGCAGTTCTTC. Protein sequence: CAWSSGAGWNEQFF. Filled out from reference TRBV30 and TRBJ2-1, the complete variable domain reads SQTIHQWPATLVQPVGSPLSLECTVEGTSNPNLYWYRQAAGRGLQLLFYSVGIGQISSEVPQNLSASRPQDRQFILSSKKLLLSDSGFYLCAWSSGAGWNEQFFGPGTRLTVL.

The CDR3 DNA sequence: TGTGCCAGCAGCCCCCGACTAGTTCAACCCTACGAGCAGTACTTC. Its protein product is CASSPRLVQPYEQYF. V gene TRBV11-2 combines with J gene TRBJ2-7, with D maybe TRBD2 (6 bases). The CDR3 extends over 15 amino acids. Per the germline V gene, CDR1 is SGHAT and CDR2 is FQNNGV. V gave up 5 bases and J gave up 2 bases, with 16 bases separating them.

This clone was recorded once. The rearrangement links TRBV29-1 to TRBJ2-7, with TRBD1 matching 9 bases. CDR3 length: 12 residues. J lost 5 bases, V lost 7 bases, and 6 bases had no gene match. Germline CDR1 reads SQVTM; CDR2 reads ANQGSEA. CDR3 residues: CSGGQGDNEQYF. In DNA form, the CDR3 reads TGCAGCGGGGGACAGGGCGACAACGAGCAGTACTTC.

The chain combines TRBV2 with TRBJ1-2, with TRBD1 matching 8 bases. CDR3 length: 13 residues. V shed 7 bases and J 7 bases; nucleotides not matched to a gene: 8. CDR1 SNHLY and CDR2 FYNNEI come from the germline V gene. The CDR3 nucleotides read TGTGCCAGCATGCGGCAGGGGGCTTCTGGCTACACCTTC. Residues: CASMRQGASGYTF.

A single count supports this clone. The chain links TRBV11-2 to TRBJ2-1; 7 nucleotides agree with TRBD2. CDR1 is SGHAT and CDR2 is FQNNGV in the germline V gene. Unmatched junction bases numbered 5, after V lost 0 bases and J lost 0 bases. This CDR3 is 17 amino acids long. The CDR3 nucleotides read TGTGCCAGCAGCTTAGATCGTGGCGGGAGCTCCTACAATGAGCAGTTCTTC. It specifies CASSLDRGGSSYNEQFF.

With respect to this clone: This CDR3 is also generated by other DNA sequences in the sample. CDR3 sequence: CASSVGWGNTEAFF. In DNA form, the CDR3 reads TGTGCCAGCAGCGTAGGATGGGGAAACACTGAAGCTTTCTTT. The chain is built from TRBV9 and TRBJ1-1; D is unresolved. There are 14 residues in the CDR3. The V gene's germline CDR1 is SGDLS and CDR2 YYNGEE. V dropped 0 bases and J dropped 2 bases, with 8 bases sitting between them.

This rearrangement joins TRBV11-3 to TRBJ2-1, with a possible D match to TRBD2 (5 bases). Germline V gives CDR1 SGHNT, CDR2 YENEEA. The V end lost 10 bases, the J end lost 8 bases, and 18 bases lay between the germline ends. This CDR3 comprises 13 residues. DNA of the CDR3: TGTGCCAAACTAGTTACCCTTACGGATGAGCAGTTCTTC. Residues: CAKLVTLTDEQFF.

This clone has a handful of counts. The chain recombines TRBV6-1 with TRBJ1-1, with D uncertain. Per germline, CDR1 MNHNS and CDR2 SASEGT. Trimming cost V 6 bases and J 4 bases, with 3 bases left between them. This CDR3 comprises 10 residues. CDR3 sequence: CASRVTEAFF. The CDR3 DNA sequence: TGTGCCAGCAGGGTCACTGAAGCTTTCTTT.

This chain joins TRBV25-1 and TRBJ1-1; TRBD1 is a possible D gene (6 bases). The CDR3 sequence is 15 residues long. V was cut by 6 bases and J by 1 base, with 15 bases left in between. CDR1 is MGHDK, CDR2 SYGVNS, per germline. The CDR3, as DNA: TGTGCCAGCAGACCCTCGACAGGCCGGAACACTGAAGCTTTCTTT. Encoded protein: CASRPSTGRNTEAFF.

The V and J genes are TRBV9 and TRBJ2-1; 13 nucleotides match TRBD2. Germline V lookup: CDR1 SGDLS, CDR2 YYNGEE. Germline trimming cut 3 bases from V and 10 bases from J; bases unmatched to any gene: 10. This CDR3 spans 16 amino acids. The CDR3 DNA follows: TGTGCCAGCAGCGCTCGGGGACTAGCGGGACGGGGCGAGCAGTTCTTC. The encoded protein is CASSARGLAGRGEQFF.

V usage is TRBV6-5 and J usage is TRBJ1-1, with no clear D. This CDR3 is 15 amino acids long. Trimming pared 0 bases from V and 0 bases from J, leaving 8 bases between. Germline V gives CDR1 MNHEY, CDR2 SVGAGI. The CDR3 DNA reads TGTGCCAGCAGTTACTCGGCGACTTTGAACACTGAAGCTTTCTTT. It yields the protein CASSYSATLNTEAFF.

This clone was detected a few times. V is TRBV2 and J is TRBJ1-4; no clear D gene. The CDR3 spans 12 residues. Between the trimmed V and J ends, which lost 3 bases and 11 bases, there was a span of 10 bases. The germline V gene has CDR1 SNHLY and CDR2 FYNNEI. CDR3 in DNA: TGTGCCAGCAGTGAGTCGGGCGGTAAACTGTTTTTT. Its protein is CASSESGGKLFF.

The chain couples TRBV27 to TRBJ2-7; 14 positions agree with TRBD2. Per germline, CDR1 MNHEY and CDR2 SMNVEV (reference sequence). The CDR3 sequence is 19 residues long. The junction had 16 bases not matched to a gene; V was cut back by 5 bases and J by 4 bases. The CDR3 DNA reads TGTGCCAGCAGTCCGCGGACTAGCGGGAGGAATGATCCCTTTTACGAGCAGTACTTC. Protein sequence: CASSPRTSGRNDPFYEQYF.

The V gene is TRBV5-5, the J gene TRBJ2-5, with D uncertain. This CDR3 has 14 amino acids. CDR1 is SGHKS, CDR2 YYEKEE, per germline (reference sequence). Deletions cut 2 bases from V and 1 base from J, with 9 bases between. The CDR3 protein is CASSFRVTQETQYF. Here the CDR3 DNA reads TGTGCCAGCAGCTTCCGTGTCACCCAAGAGACCCAGTACTTC.

The chain couples TRBV5-1 to TRBJ1-1, with D possibly being TRBD1 (5 bases). The CDR3 runs to 16 residues. Trimming left V 4 bases short and J 4 bases short, with 20 bases between. The germline V gene encodes CDR1 SGHRS and CDR2 YFSETQ. CDR3 in DNA: TGCGCCAGCAGCCTGAAGGGGTGGGGTGTGCCCACTGAAGCTTTCTTT. Protein sequence: CASSLKGWGVPTEAFF.

The gene calls are TRBV28 and TRBJ1-1, with TRBD1 as a possible D gene (5 bases). The CDR3 is 15 residues long. The V gene lost 6 bases and the J gene lost 4 bases, with 18 bases spanning the gap. CDR1 and CDR2 (germline): MDHEN, SYDVKM. DNA for the CDR3: TGTGCCAGCAGCCTAGGGGCGCATCGAGGCACTGAAGCTTTCTTT. It specifies CASSLGAHRGTEAFF.

This clone was observed a single time. This rearrangement joins TRBV5-1 to TRBJ2-3; 8 nucleotides align to TRBD1. CDR1 and CDR2 (germline): SGHRS, YFSETQ. The CDR3 has 15 amino acids. V shed 4 bases and J 7 bases; nucleotides not matched to a gene: 11. The CDR3 coding sequence is TGCGCCAGCAGCAGGGGACAGGAGACGTCAAATACGCAGTATTTT. Translated: CASSRGQETSNTQYF.

The chain is built from TRBV18 and TRBJ1-4; tentative D call: TRBD1 (5 bases). The CDR3 is 16 residues long. Germline V gene lookup returns CDR1 KGHSH and CDR2 LQKENI. Trimming took off 3 bases at V and 1 base at J, with 12 bases between the two ends. For the CDR3, the DNA is TGTGCCAGCTCACCCCCCGGGGGGGTAACTAATGAAAAACTGTTTTTT. It codes for CASSPPGGVTNEKLFF.

The genes are TRBV5-1 and TRBJ2-5, with 13 bases identical to TRBD2. Germline CDR1 reads SGHRS; CDR2 reads YFSETQ. The V and J ends lost 3 bases and 2 bases, in that order; junction bases with no gene match: 4. The CDR3 spans 16 residues. The CDR3 DNA follows: TGCGCCAGCAGCTCGGGACTAGCGGGGACGCAAGAGACCCAGTACTTC. Its protein is CASSSGLAGTQETQYF.

As concerns this clone: This specimen includes other DNA sequences encoding the same CDR3. The chain links TRBV9 to TRBJ2-3; possibly TRBD2 for D (5 bases). V was shortened by 1 base and J by 1 base, with 10 bases between the two germline ends. The CDR3 length is 15 residues. Germline V lookup: CDR1 SGDLS, CDR2 YYNGEE. In DNA, the CDR3 is TGTGCCAGCAGCGTAACCAGCGGCCGCACAGATACGCAGTATTTT. It yields the protein CASSVTSGRTDTQYF. The full variable domain, with the rest looked up from reference TRBV9 and TRBJ2-3, is DSGVTQTPKHLITATGQRVTLRCSPRSGDLSVYWYQQSLDQGLQFLIQYYNGEERAKGNILERFSAQQFPDLHSELNLSSLELGDSALYFCASSVTSGRTDTQYFGPGTRLTVL.